This entry lists 10 T cell receptor beta chains sequenced from one sample in a study of OX40 agonist ivuxolimab in advanced cancers. The library was produced with the immunoSEQ multiplex PCR assay. The source is immuneACCESS, and TCRdb retained only in-frame sequences with V and J called. Part of the clones is not carried over; for the studies checked, unresolved V genes explain less than half of this, and the remainder is unexplained. The sample table lists 70,000 to 95,000 clones, about 84% of them with a count of one. Less than 8% of the sample belongs to the ten largest clones. Sequenced here: CD4+ or CD8+ T cells sorted from blood, sampled in a trial of the OX40 agonist ivuxolimab. These receptors all come from an adult with an advanced solid tumor such as melanoma, head and neck, liver or kidney cancer.

This chain links TRBV6-1 with TRBJ1-6; D is unresolved. The V gene's germline CDR1 is MNHNS and CDR2 SASEGT. This CDR3 is built from 14 residues. V shed 6 bases and J shed 3 bases, with 9 bases lying between them. The CDR3 here is CASSYRDYNSPLHF. The CDR3 nucleotides read TGTGCCAGCAGCTACCGGGACTATAATTCACCCCTCCACTTT.

The chain recombines TRBV5-1 with TRBJ2-5; TRBD2 matches 8 bases. V gave up 3 bases and J gave up 0 bases; unmatched junction bases: 4. Per germline, CDR1 SGHRS and CDR2 YFSETQ. The CDR3 has 15 amino acids. In nucleotides, the CDR3 is TGCGCCAGCAGCTATAGCGGGACTTACCAAGAGACCCAGTACTTC. This sequence encodes CASSYSGTYQETQYF.

The V call is TRBV6-5, the J call TRBJ2-7; 8 bases match TRBD2. The CDR3 contains 13 residues. Germline V gene data show CDR1 as MNHEY and CDR2 as SVGAGI. The V gene end was trimmed by 8 bases and the J gene end by 5 bases; junction bases not matched to a gene: 8. CDR3 sequence (DNA): TGTGCCAGCTGCCGACGGGGGGGCGACGAGCAGTACTTC. It codes for CASCRRGGDEQYF.

This chain connects TRBV6-1 to TRBJ1-6; tentative D call: TRBD1 (5 bases). V was pared by 7 bases and J by 9 bases, with 16 bases between. This CDR3 spans 14 amino acids. Per the germline V gene, CDR1 is MNHNS and CDR2 is SASEGT. The CDR3 loop is CASKWDGGSSPLHF. The CDR3 DNA is TGTGCCAGCAAATGGGACGGCGGGAGTTCACCCCTCCACTTT.

The rearrangement uses TRBV5-5 and TRBJ1-5, with D perhaps matching TRBD1 (6 bases). CDR3 length equals 15 residues. Germline CDR1 SGHKS, CDR2 YYEKEE (reference sequence). V was trimmed by 0 bases and J by 6 bases, leaving 13 bases between them. CDR3 loop: CASSLGGPAGQPQHF. The CDR3 nucleotides read TGTGCCAGCAGCTTGGGGGGGCCCGCCGGTCAGCCCCAGCATTTT.

This chain connects TRBV19 to TRBJ2-5, with D perhaps assigned TRBD1 or TRBD2 (5 bases each). The CDR3 sequence is 17 residues long. CDR1 is LNHDA, CDR2 SQIVND, per germline (reference sequence). V was shortened by 1 base and J by 0 bases, with 15 bases between the two germline ends. The CDR3 region is CASSIAFGTAYQETQYF. The CDR3 DNA sequence: TGTGCCAGTAGTATAGCATTTGGGACGGCTTACCAAGAGACCCAGTACTTC.

The V gene is TRBV12-5, the J gene TRBJ2-3; 10 bases align to TRBD2. Germline CDR1 reads LGHNT; CDR2 reads FRNRAP. The CDR3 contains 17 residues. With 2 bases clipped from V and 0 bases from J, the junction kept 5 bases outside the gene matches. This chain's CDR3 is CASGLSRTSGSTDTQYF. CDR3 in DNA: TGTGCTAGTGGTTTGTCCCGGACTAGCGGTAGCACAGATACGCAGTATTTT.

This clone was counted a few times. The chain links TRBV4-3 to TRBJ2-2, with 10 bases aligning to TRBD2. CDR3 length: 19 amino acids. With 0 bases clipped from V and 5 bases from J, the junction kept 12 bases outside the gene matches. Per the germline V gene, CDR1 is LGHNA and CDR2 is YSLEER. DNA of the CDR3: TGCGCCAGCAGCCAAGAAGCGGGAAAAGCGGGAGGGCGAACCGGGGAGCTGTTTTTT. Residues: CASSQEAGKAGGRTGELFF.

The chain couples TRBV2 to TRBJ1-2; D not resolved. V was pared by 11 bases and J by 4 bases, with 8 bases between. Germline CDR1 is SNHLY and CDR2 is FYNNEI. CDR3 length equals 10 residues. In nucleotides, the CDR3 is TGTGCCGGGTCGGGCTATGGCTACACCTTC. Translating it yields CAGSGYGYTF.

The gene calls are TRBV5-4 and TRBJ2-2; TRBD1 matches at 9 bases. This CDR3 spans 15 amino acids. Germline V lookup: CDR1 SGHNT, CDR2 YYREEE (reference sequence). Trimming removed 5 bases from V and 6 bases from J; junction bases left unmatched: 8. The chain's CDR3 is CASRSGTGRPGELFF. DNA of the CDR3: TGTGCCAGCAGATCCGGGACAGGGAGGCCCGGGGAGCTGTTTTTT.